The 27 T cell receptor beta chains below come from one sample, sequenced in a study of blood T cell repertoires in COVID-19. Only in-frame clones appear in the TCRdb table, and some are missing; sequencing was by immunoSEQ multiplex PCR. Here the sample spans some 270,000 clones, about 90% being singletons. The sequencing input was PBMCs or T cells enriched from blood (not recorded which). The receptors derive from a woman in her 30s with acute COVID-19.

J is TRBJ2-1 and V is TRBV7-6; D might be TRBD2 (6 bases). The germline gives CDR1 SGHVS, CDR2 FNYEAQ. This CDR3 region has 15 residues. The V end was cut by 5 bases, the J end by 4 bases, with 15 bases between. As DNA, the CDR3 is TGTGCCAGCAGCGGAGGGGACGATCGATACAATGAGCAGTTCTTC. This encodes CASSGGDDRYNEQFF. The entire variable domain, with the rest obtained from reference TRBV7-6 and TRBJ2-1, is as follows: GAGVSQSPRYKVTKRGQDVALRCDPISGHVSLYWYRQALGQGPEFLTYFNYEAQQDKSGLPNDRFSAERPEGSISTLTIQRTEQRDSAMYRCASSGGDDRYNEQFFGPGTRLTVL.

The chain carries TRBV6-5 and TRBJ2-7; the D gene is possibly TRBD2 (5 bases). This CDR3 is built from 13 residues. Trimming stripped 6 bases from V and 1 base from J, with 10 bases between. From germline, CDR1 is MNHEY and CDR2 SVGAGI. DNA for the CDR3: TGTGCCAGCAGCCTTAGCGAGTCCTACGAGCAGTACTTC. It yields the protein CASSLSESYEQYF.

The chain uses TRBV27 and TRBJ2-3; D is possibly TRBD1 (6 bases). V gave up 2 bases and J gave up 8 bases, with 14 bases separating them. Germline V gives CDR1 MNHEY, CDR2 SMNVEV (reference sequence). The CDR3 sequence is 14 residues long. The CDR3 bases are TGTGCCAGCAGTTTAAAGGAAACAGGGAGTACGCAGTATTTT. This codes for CASSLKETGSTQYF.

J is TRBJ1-1 and V is TRBV5-1, with D possibly TRBD1 on 5 matching bases. Germline CDR1 SGHRS, CDR2 YFSETQ. V lost 0 bases, J lost 1 base, and 22 bases lay in between. The CDR3 is made up of 19 amino acids. The CDR3 nucleotides are TGCGCCAGCAGCTTGGATCGGGACTTCCCCGCTGGCGCGAACACTGAAGCTTTCTTT. Amino acids: CASSLDRDFPAGANTEAFF. Drawing the rest from reference TRBV5-1 and TRBJ1-1, the complete variable domain is KAGVTQTPRYLIKTRGQQVTLSCSPISGHRSVSWYQQTPGQGLQFLFEYFSETQRNKGNFPGRFSGRQFSNSRSEMNVSTLELGDSALYLCASSLDRDFPAGANTEAFFGQGTRLTVV.

The rearrangement uses TRBV27 and TRBJ1-4; D unresolved. The V end was cut by 2 bases, the J end by 4 bases, with 14 bases between. Germline V gives CDR1 MNHEY, CDR2 SMNVEV (reference sequence). The CDR3 sequence is 16 residues long. CDR3 loop: CASSLSWTVGNEKLFF. CDR3 nucleotides: TGTGCCAGCAGTTTAAGCTGGACTGTCGGTAATGAAAAACTGTTTTTT.

The chain links TRBV9 to TRBJ2-7; weak D call: TRBD1 (5 bases). The germline gives CDR1 SGDLS, CDR2 YYNGEE. Deletions cut 3 bases from V and 0 bases from J, with 13 bases between. CDR3 length: 15 residues. The CDR3 DNA sequence: TGTGCCAGCAGCGCCGACAGCTTAAACTCCTACGAGCAGTACTTC. Encoded protein: CASSADSLNSYEQYF.

The rearrangement links TRBV5-1 to TRBJ2-1, with 11 bases that match TRBD2. J was trimmed by 7 bases and V by 0 bases; bases with no gene match: 6. Germline assignment: CDR1 SGHRS and CDR2 YFSETQ. This CDR3 comprises 16 residues. CDR3 amino acids: CASSLALAGGLNEQFF. DNA for the CDR3: TGCGCCAGCAGCTTGGCCCTAGCGGGAGGACTTAATGAGCAGTTCTTC.

This chain connects TRBV3-1 (or the pseudogene TRBV3-2) to TRBJ2-1; D gene uncertain. Germline V CDR1 and CDR2: LGHDT, YNNKEL (reference sequence). The CDR3 has 14 residues. Trimming removed 4 bases at V and 5 bases at J, with 12 bases between. DNA of the CDR3: TGTGCCAGCAGCCCGTCCCCCACAGACAATGAGCAGTTCTTC. It specifies CASSPSPTDNEQFF.

The chain is built from TRBV29-1 and TRBJ2-1, with 13 bases matching TRBD2. Germline CDR1 reads SQVTM; CDR2 reads ANQGSEA. CDR3 length: 16 amino acids. The J segment lost 9 bases and the V segment lost 7 bases, leaving 15 bases of the junction unmatched. The DNA of the CDR3 is TGCAGCGGAAATGGTCCAGGACTAGCGGGAGTTATTGAGCAGTTCTTC. It translates to CSGNGPGLAGVIEQFF.

J is TRBJ2-6 and V is TRBV4-2; 12 bases fit TRBD2. Looked up from germline, CDR1 is LGHNA and CDR2 is YNFKEQ. J lost 2 bases, V lost 5 bases, and 13 bases had no gene match. The CDR3 consists of 20 residues. This chain's CDR3 is CASSSRLAGEFSPGANVLTF. The CDR3, as DNA: TGTGCCAGCAGCTCCAGACTAGCGGGAGAATTTTCCCCTGGGGCCAACGTCCTGACTTTC.

This clone occurred once. The rearrangement uses TRBV7-2 and TRBJ2-5, with TRBD2 as a possible D gene (5 bases). V lost 1 base and J lost 2, with 8 bases in between. CDR3 size: 14 residues. Germline values: CDR1 SGHTA, CDR2 FQGNSA. CDR3 bases: TGTGCCAGCAGCTTAGGGACTCTACAAGAGACCCAGTACTTC. Protein: CASSLGTLQETQYF. Drawing the rest from reference TRBV7-2 and TRBJ2-5, the complete variable domain is GAGVSQSPSNKVTEKGKDVELRCDPISGHTALYWYRQSLGQGLEFLIYFQGNSAPDKSGLPSDRFSAERTGGSVSTLTIQRTQQEDSAVYLCASSLGTLQETQYFGPGTRLLVL.

This chain connects TRBV7-3 to TRBJ2-2; 9 positions agree with TRBD1. The germline gives CDR1 SGHTA, CDR2 FQGTGA. This CDR3 comprises 15 residues. J gave up 4 bases and V 3 bases, and 3 bases lay outside the gene matches. The CDR3 nucleotides read TGTGCCAGCAGCTTTCGACAGGGGGGCACCGGGGAGCTGTTTTTT. Protein product: CASSFRQGGTGELFF. The full variable domain, in which reference TRBV7-3 and TRBJ2-2 provide the parts outside the CDR3, is GAGVSQTPSNKVTEKGKYVELRCDPISGHTALYWYRQSLGQGPEFLIYFQGTGAADDSGLPNDRFFAVRPEGSVSTLKIQRTERGDSAVYLCASSFRQGGTGELFFGEGSRLTVL.

The CDR3 DNA reads TGTGCCAGCAGCCAAGCGGCCTACGAGCAGTACTTC. The encoded protein is CASSQAAYEQYF. V gene TRBV3-1 (or the pseudogene TRBV3-2) combines with J gene TRBJ2-7; D not certain. The germline V gene has CDR1 LGHDT and CDR2 YNNKEL (reference sequence). The CDR3 is made up of 12 amino acids. Trimming removed 1 base at V and 2 bases at J, with 3 bases between.

About this clone: The junction departs from the called germline gene at one end, perhaps through a read error. The rearrangement joins TRBV15 to TRBJ1-5, with a possible D match to TRBD1 (6 bases). The CDR3 extends over 15 amino acids. Germline CDR1 LNHNV, CDR2 YYDKDF (reference sequence). The CDR3 reads CASSQTGALARAQHF. CDR3 sequence (DNA): TGTGCCTCCAGCCAGACAGGAGCCTTAGCAAGGGCCCAGCATTTT.

This chain links TRBV23-1 with TRBJ2-3; D gene uncertain. TRBV23-1 is filed as an ORF, its function uncertain. The CDR3 has 16 amino acids. The germline V and J ends were trimmed by 3 bases and 0 bases, with 13 bases remaining between them. The CDR3 here is CASSQLKSVSTDTQYF. CDR3 bases: TGCGCCAGCAGTCAGCTTAAAAGCGTAAGCACAGATACGCAGTATTTT.

The V and J genes are TRBV5-4 and TRBJ1-6; 8 nucleotides line up with TRBD1. The V segment lost 0 bases and the J segment 7 bases; nucleotides outside the gene matches: 6. CDR3 length equals 16 residues. CDR1 and CDR2 (germline): SGHNT, YYREEE (reference sequence). The CDR3: CASSLGTGRGNSPLHF. In nucleotides, the CDR3 is TGTGCCAGCAGCTTGGGGACAGGGCGTGGGAATTCACCCCTCCACTTT.

The V and J genes are TRBV14 and TRBJ1-2, with 9 bases aligning to TRBD1. Germline V gene data show CDR1 as SGHDN and CDR2 as FVKESK. Germline trimming cut 4 bases from V and 6 bases from J; bases unmatched to any gene: 3. CDR3 length equals 13 residues. In DNA, the CDR3 is TGTGCCAGCAGCCCCCGGACAGGGGATGGCTACACCTTC. This encodes CASSPRTGDGYTF.

CDR3: CASSVDPGRSGNTIYF. In DNA form, the CDR3 reads TGTGCCAGCAGCGTAGACCCAGGGCGCTCTGGAAACACCATATATTTT. The V and J genes are TRBV9 and TRBJ1-3; D is perhaps TRBD1 (5 bases). Germline V CDR1 and CDR2: SGDLS, YYNGEE. With 0 bases removed from V and 0 bases from J, the gap between germline ends came to 10 bases. The CDR3 covers 16 residues.

This sequence joins TRBV4-2 and TRBJ2-2, with TRBD2 identical over 13 bases. From germline, CDR1 is LGHNA and CDR2 YNFKEQ. The CDR3 totals 18 residues. V lost 0 bases, J lost 5 bases, and 6 bases stayed unmatched. The CDR3 is CASSQEWTSGSHTGELFF. The DNA of the CDR3 is TGTGCCAGCAGCCAAGAGTGGACTAGCGGGAGTCATACCGGGGAGCTGTTTTTT.

CDR3 sequence reads: CASSPGGVAGYNEQFF. The CDR3 nucleotides are TGTGCCAGCAGTCCGGGTGGAGTAGCGGGATACAATGAGCAGTTCTTC. The rearrangement links TRBV28 to TRBJ2-1; 8 bases match TRBD2. The germline CDR1 and CDR2 sequences are MDHEN and SYDVKM. The CDR3 covers 16 residues. With V trimmed by 5 bases and J by 4 bases, 10 bases remained unmatched.

As concerns this clone: The sample holds other DNA sequences that translate to the same CDR3. The chain recombines TRBV24-1 with TRBJ1-2; D is perhaps TRBD1 (5 bases). This CDR3 has 13 amino acids. V dropped 2 bases and J dropped 4 bases, with 7 bases sitting between them. Per the germline V gene, CDR1 is KGHDR and CDR2 is SFDVKD. The CDR3 reads CATSDSGSYGYTF. CDR3 in DNA: TGTGCCACCAGTGATTCAGGGTCCTATGGCTACACCTTC.

The chain recombines TRBV28 with TRBJ1-3; D remains ambiguous. The V end was cut by 3 bases, the J end by 0 bases, with 6 bases between. The CDR3 loop spans 14 amino acids. Looked up from germline, CDR1 is MDHEN and CDR2 is SYDVKM. The CDR3, as DNA: TGTGCCAGCAGTTTCTGGAGCTCTGGAAACACCATATATTTT. This encodes CASSFWSSGNTIYF.

The chain joins TRBV9 to TRBJ1-1, with D unresolved. The CDR3 loop spans 13 amino acids. The V gene's germline CDR1 is SGDLS and CDR2 YYNGEE. V shed 8 bases and J shed 1 base, with 12 bases lying between them. CDR3 protein: CASSRAPNTEAFF. Written as DNA, the CDR3 is TGTGCCAGTTCGAGGGCACCGAACACTGAAGCTTTCTTT.

V gene TRBV7-9 combines with J gene TRBJ1-1, with D maybe TRBD1 (6 bases). Deletions cut 3 bases from V and 3 bases from J, with 11 bases between. Looked up from germline, CDR1 is SEHNR and CDR2 is FQNEAQ (reference sequence). This CDR3 is 14 amino acids long. The CDR3: CASSFPNRDTEAFF. The CDR3 DNA is TGTGCCAGCAGCTTCCCAAACAGGGACACTGAAGCTTTCTTT.

The J gene is TRBJ2-1, the V gene TRBV19, with 8 nucleotides matching TRBD2. Germline V lookup: CDR1 LNHDA, CDR2 SQIVND (reference sequence). The V and J ends lost 3 bases and 0 bases, in that order; junction bases with no gene match: 4. CDR3 length: 16 amino acids. CDR3 residues: CASSISSGPSYNEQFF. DNA of the CDR3: TGTGCCAGTAGTATTTCTAGCGGGCCCTCCTACAATGAGCAGTTCTTC.

The chain uses TRBV4-3 and TRBJ2-7; a possible D gene is TRBD2 (6 bases). Germline lookup yields CDR1 LGHNA and CDR2 YSLEER. The CDR3 has 16 amino acids. Trimming left V 4 bases short and J 5 bases short, with 21 bases between. Written as DNA, the CDR3 is TGCGCCAGCAGCCCCCGGACCGGGGGTATCACGGACGAGCAGTACTTC. Protein: CASSPRTGGITDEQYF.

CDR3 region: CASSPGTGVTEAFF. In nucleotides, the CDR3 is TGTGCCAGCAGTCCGGGGACAGGGGTCACTGAAGCTTTCTTT. V is TRBV28 and J is TRBJ1-1, with 10 bases lining up with TRBD1. From germline, CDR1 is MDHEN and CDR2 SYDVKM. V was pared by 5 bases and J by 4 bases, with 4 bases of the junction left unmatched. This CDR3 region has 14 residues. Combining the CDR3 with reference TRBV28 and TRBJ1-1 gives the whole variable domain DVKVTQSSRYLVKRTGEKVFLECVQDMDHENMFWYRQDPGLGLRLIYFSYDVKMKEKGDIPEGYSVSREKKERFSLILESASTNQTSMYLCASSPGTGVTEAFFGQGTRLTVV.